The 17 T cell receptor beta chains listed next were all sequenced from one sample in a study of glioma-infiltrating T cells after dendritic cell vaccination. The method was immunoSEQ multiplex PCR; TCRdb's version includes in-frame clones alone and lacks a portion of them. The sample has about 38,000 clones, approximately 82% seen once. This sample comprised blood, obtained before dendritic cell vaccination. These receptors were obtained from a human donor with glioblastoma.

The gene calls are TRBV7-8 and TRBJ1-1; 10 bases align to TRBD1. The CDR3 contains 15 residues. The trim removed 5 bases at V and 1 base at J, leaving 4 bases unmatched. Germline CDR1 is SGHVS and CDR2 is FQNEAQ. CDR3 DNA: TGTGCCAGCAGCCCCAGGACAGGGGGGAACACTGAAGCTTTCTTT. Its translation: CASSPRTGGNTEAFF. Full variable domain (rest looked up from reference TRBV7-8 and TRBJ1-1): GAGVSQSPRYKVAKRGQDVALRCDPISGHVSLFWYQQALGQGPEFLTYFQNEAQLDKSGLPSDRFFAERPEGSVSTLKIQRTQQEDSAVYLCASSPRTGGNTEAFFGQGTRLTVV.

V and J are TRBV6-5 and TRBJ1-2, with D unclear. Germline V gene sequence: CDR1 MNHEY, CDR2 SVGAGI. The CDR3 length is 16 residues. V was pared by 0 bases and J by 7 bases, with 18 bases between. CDR3 region: CASSYSTSPIAIGYTF. DNA for the CDR3: TGTGCCAGCAGTTACTCGACTTCCCCAATTGCTATTGGCTACACCTTC.

The chain joins TRBV6-5 to TRBJ2-5; weak D call: TRBD2 (5 bases). Between the trimmed V and J ends, which lost 2 bases and 5 bases, there was a span of 9 bases. The CDR3 is 13 amino acids. CDR1 MNHEY and CDR2 SVGAGI come from the germline V gene. In DNA form, the CDR3 reads TGTGCCAGCAGTTACAGCGGTGGGGAGACCCAGTACTTC. It specifies CASSYSGGETQYF.

On this clone: A read error is likely, as this CDR3 ends without the conserved phenylalanine or tryptophan. Because the CDR3's place on the DNA is in doubt, the DNA is left out and the CDR3 is given as listed by TCRdb. The chain recombines TRBV27 with TRBJ1-1; the D segment call TRBD1 is taken from the table without a DNA check. Counting both end residues, the CDR3 totals 14 amino acids. The germline CDR1 and CDR2 sequences are MNHEY and SMNVEV (reference sequence). CDR3 residues: CASSLGPGVPPTAL.

This clone came up once. The V gene is TRBV25-1, the J gene TRBJ1-5; the D gene is possibly TRBD1 (6 bases). This CDR3 region has 15 residues. V lost 2 bases and J 0 bases, leaving 8 bases between the germline ends. Germline V gene data show CDR1 as MGHDK and CDR2 as SYGVNS. CDR3 in DNA: TGTGCCAGCAGTGAAAGGGGACATAGCAATCAGCCCCAGCATTTT. Protein product: CASSERGHSNQPQHF.

The gene calls are TRBV4-3 and TRBJ2-7, with D possibly matching TRBD2 (6 bases). The CDR3 has 14 residues. Trimming cost V 0 bases and J 9 bases, with 15 bases left between them. Germline V CDR1 and CDR2: LGHNA, YSLEER. The CDR3 nucleotides are TGCGCCAGCAGCCAAGATTCTAGGGAGGTGACGCAGTACTTC. Translating it yields CASSQDSREVTQYF.

The chain is built from TRBV5-1 and TRBJ2-2; the D gene is possibly TRBD1 (7 bases). The CDR3 totals 16 residues. Trimming shortened V by 0 bases and J by 10 bases, and 19 bases separated the two germline ends. Germline values: CDR1 SGHRS, CDR2 YFSETQ. Here the CDR3 reads CASSLVEGATLKELFF. The CDR3 bases are TGCGCCAGCAGCTTGGTGGAGGGGGCAACCCTAAAGGAGCTGTTTTTT. Filled out from reference TRBV5-1 and TRBJ2-2, the complete variable domain reads KAGVTQTPRYLIKTRGQQVTLSCSPISGHRSVSWYQQTPGQGLQFLFEYFSETQRNKGNFPGRFSGRQFSNSRSEMNVSTLELGDSALYLCASSLVEGATLKELFFGEGSRLTVL.

V usage is TRBV12-5 and J usage is TRBJ2-5; weak D call: TRBD1 (6 bases). The CDR3 consists of 15 residues. V was trimmed by 3 bases and J by 5 bases, leaving 16 bases between them. The germline CDR1 and CDR2 sequences are LGHNT and FRNRAP. DNA of the CDR3: TGTGCTAGTGGTTTTGGGACATCGGAGAGGGAGACCCAGTACTTC. Translation gives CASGFGTSERETQYF.

This clone was detected once. The chain carries TRBV4-1 and TRBJ2-7; no clear D gene. The CDR3 extends over 13 amino acids. Germline V CDR1 and CDR2: MGHRA, YSYEKL. With 2 bases removed from V and 2 bases from J, the gap between germline ends came to 7 bases. The CDR3 DNA follows: TGCGCCAGCAGCCAAAACAGAGCCTACGAGCAGTACTTC. Encoded protein: CASSQNRAYEQYF.

V usage is TRBV6-1 and J usage is TRBJ2-5, with 11 bases matching TRBD2. The CDR3 consists of 15 residues. J was trimmed by 1 base and V by 5 bases; bases with no gene match: 3. Germline V CDR1 and CDR2: MNHNS, SASEGT. CDR3 nucleotides: TGTGCCAGCAGTCCTCTAGCGGGGGGCCAAGAGACCCAGTACTTC. This encodes CASSPLAGGQETQYF.

The V gene is TRBV4-2, the J gene TRBJ2-3; 10 bases are a match to TRBD2. This CDR3 comprises 18 residues. V shed 0 bases and J 7 bases; nucleotides not matched to a gene: 13. Germline V gene lookup returns CDR1 LGHNA and CDR2 YNFKEQ. CDR3 amino acids: CASSQESSGGSLLYTQYF. The CDR3 DNA reads TGTGCCAGCAGCCAAGAGAGTAGCGGGGGGTCACTCCTTTATACGCAGTATTTT.

The rearrangement uses TRBV5-1 and TRBJ2-3; D may be TRBD1 (6 bases). The germline gives CDR1 SGHRS, CDR2 YFSETQ. The V end lost 3 bases, the J end lost 0 bases, and 11 bases lay between the germline ends. This CDR3 is built from 15 residues. The CDR3: CASSSGVLSTDTQYF. CDR3 in DNA: TGCGCCAGCAGCTCAGGGGTTTTGAGCACAGATACGCAGTATTTT. Variable domain in full (rest from reference TRBV5-1 and TRBJ2-3): KAGVTQTPRYLIKTRGQQVTLSCSPISGHRSVSWYQQTPGQGLQFLFEYFSETQRNKGNFPGRFSGRQFSNSRSEMNVSTLELGDSALYLCASSSGVLSTDTQYFGPGTRLTVL.

V usage is TRBV7-2 and J usage is TRBJ2-7; perhaps TRBD1 as D (5 bases). Trimming left V 2 bases short and J 4 bases short, with 6 bases between. This CDR3 has 12 amino acids. Germline V gene sequence: CDR1 SGHTA, CDR2 FQGNSA. The CDR3 nucleotides read TGTGCCAGCAGCTTACAGGGTTACGAGCAGTACTTC. Its translation: CASSLQGYEQYF.

The chain combines TRBV10-3 with TRBJ2-5, with TRBD1 identical over 8 bases. The last part of the DNA fits TRBJ2-7 better; the J call may be wrong. Looked up from germline, CDR1 is ENHRY and CDR2 is SYGVKD. This CDR3 contains 15 residues. CDR3 amino acids: CAISEGQGASYEQYF. Written as DNA, the CDR3 is TGTGCCATCAGTGAGGGTCAGGGGGCGTCCTACGAGCAGTACTTC.

As regards this clone: The same CDR3 is also encoded by other DNA sequences in this sample. The DNA of the CDR3 is TGTGCTAGTACTCGCCCGGGACAGGGATCACCCCTCCACTTT. Amino acids: CASTRPGQGSPLHF. This rearrangement joins TRBV12-5 to TRBJ1-6; the match to TRBD1 covers 9 bases. Looked up from germline, CDR1 is LGHNT and CDR2 is FRNRAP. The J segment lost 10 bases and the V segment lost 8 bases, leaving 9 bases of the junction unmatched. There are 14 residues in the CDR3.

With respect to this clone: This sample also contains other DNA sequences that code for the same CDR3. The genes are TRBV18 and TRBJ1-1; 7 bases map to TRBD1. Germline V gives CDR1 KGHSH, CDR2 LQKENI. J gave up 5 bases and V 3 bases, and 3 bases lay outside the gene matches. The CDR3 is made up of 13 amino acids. DNA of the CDR3: TGTGCCAGCTCACCTCAGGGGGGTACTGAAGCTTTCTTT. This codes for CASSPQGGTEAFF.

The rearrangement uses TRBV27 and TRBJ2-7; 7 positions agree with TRBD1. The CDR3 totals 15 residues. Per the germline V gene, CDR1 is MNHEY and CDR2 is SMNVEV (reference sequence). V lost 4 bases and J lost 0; bases outside the gene matches: 6. Here the CDR3 reads CASSWGQSSSYEQYF. In DNA form, the CDR3 reads TGTGCCAGCAGTTGGGGACAGTCGAGCTCCTACGAGCAGTACTTC.